This is a list of T cell receptor beta chains from one sample in a study of T cells in Graves' hyperthyroidism and ophthalmopathy. TCRdb ran MiXCR on the multiplex PCR reads and lists one entry per CDR3 protein. In the table there are 250,000 to 300,000 distinct CDR3 sequences, more than 15% of which are singletons. Sequencing input: blood. These TCRs come from an older woman with Graves' ophthalmopathy. Both conserved end residues are part of each CDR3. The D gene is left open where the match is weak. Only part of the rows carry a size: once, few, many, or a class if the clone is expanded.

TRBD1	15	TRBV18	TRBJ2-5	many	CASSRTTGNQETQYF	TGTGCCAGCTCACGGACGACAGGGAACCAAGAGACCCAGTACTTC
.	12	TRBV20-1	TRBJ1-1	few	CSAKLGTTEAFF	TGCAGTGCTAAACTGGGGACAACTGAAGCTTTCTTT
TRBD2	15	TRBV2	TRBJ2-5	few	CASRETSGSMQTQYF	TGTGCCAGCAGGGAAACTAGCGGGAGTATGCAGACCCAGTACTTC
.	17	TRBV6-2/TRBV6-3	TRBJ2-1	many	CASSYSTVTGMSHEQFF	TGTGCCAGCAGTTACTCGACTGTAACCGGGATGTCCCATGAGCAGTTCTTC
.	14	TRBV28	TRBJ2-7	many	CASSLGGPPYEQYF	TGTGCCAGCAGTTTAGGGGGTCCACCCTACGAGCAGTACTTC
.	13	TRBV7-9	TRBJ1-6	.	CASSFGVSSPLHF	TGTGCCAGCAGCTTCGGGGTTAGTTCACCCCTCCACTTT
.	12	TRBV2	TRBJ1-1	.	CASSVRNTEAFF	TGTGCCAGCAGTGTAAGGAACACTGAAGCTTTCTTT
TRBD1	13	TRBV5-1	TRBJ2-7	many	CASSFSGGNEQYF	TGCGCCAGCAGCTTCTCAGGGGGCAACGAGCAGTACTTC
TRBD2	15	TRBV12-3/TRBV12-4	TRBJ2-3	many	CASSPRLAGGDTQYF	TGTGCCAGCAGTCCTCGACTAGCGGGGGGAGATACGCAGTATTTT
.	15	TRBV18	TRBJ2-7	many	CASSPSAGTSYEQYF	TGTGCCAGCTCACCATCTGCAGGGACGTCCTACGAGCAGTACTTC
.	16	TRBV27	TRBJ1-1	many	CASSSLLSGTTLRAFF	TGTGCCAGCAGTTCCTTGCTTTCCGGGACAACCCTCCGAGCTTTCTTT
.	16	TRBV6-5	TRBJ2-7	few	CASSSTRTAISYEQYF	TGTGCCAGCAGTTCCACCAGGACAGCGATCTCCTACGAGCAGTACTTC
TRBD1	17	TRBV9	TRBJ2-1	.	CASSLRTGGSSYNEQFF	TGTGCCAGCAGCCTCAGGACAGGGGGTAGCTCCTACAATGAGCAGTTCTTC
.	15	TRBV5-1	TRBJ2-1	.	CASSRVGVAYNEQFF	TGCGCCAGCAGCCGCGTCGGGGTAGCTTACAATGAGCAGTTCTTC
TRBD2	20	TRBV24-1	TRBJ2-3	many	CATSDPGTSGRAGVTDTQYF	TGTGCCACCAGTGATCCCGGGACTAGCGGGAGGGCCGGAGTCACAGATACGCAGTATTTT
TRBD2	14	TRBV9	TRBJ2-1	few	CASSSRTGEGEQFF	TGTGCCAGCAGCTCTCGGACTGGGGAGGGTGAGCAGTTCTTC
.	14	TRBV27	TRBJ1-1	many	CASSFRDGNTEAFF	TGTGCCAGCAGTTTCCGGGACGGGAACACTGAAGCTTTCTTT
.	15	TRBV6-2/TRBV6-3	TRBJ2-7	few	CASSLGGSVNYEQYF	TGTGCCAGCAGTTTGGGAGGCAGTGTCAACTACGAGCAGTACTTC
.	13	TRBV5-1	TRBJ2-7	many	CASSRDAPYEQYF	TGCGCCAGCAGCCGGGACGCCCCCTACGAGCAGTACTTC
.	14	TRBV19	TRBJ1-2	.	CATHDYRSGSGYTF	TGTGCCACCCACGACTACAGGAGTGGATCTGGCTACACCTTC
.	17	TRBV13	TRBJ1-1	many	CASSLFTSARRNTEAFF	TGTGCCAGCAGCTTATTCACTTCCGCTAGGCGGAACACTGAAGCTTTCTTT
TRBD1	14	TRBV2	TRBJ2-5	many	CASSEATGTGTRYF	TGTGCCAGCAGTGAAGCCACCGGGACAGGAACCCGGTACTTC
TRBD1	17	TRBV18	TRBJ2-3	many	CASSYAGGQGVPDTQYF	TGTGCCAGCTCCTACGCCGGAGGACAGGGTGTTCCAGATACGCAGTATTTT
.	17	TRBV10-2	TRBJ2-2	many	CASSEWRGAANTGELFF	TGCGCCAGCAGTGAGTGGAGAGGGGCCGCGAACACCGGGGAGCTGTTTTTT
TRBD1	16	TRBV5-4	TRBJ1-3	.	CASSLDLQGTGHTIYF	TGTGCCAGCAGCTTGGATCTGCAGGGGACAGGCCACACCATATATTTT
.	14	TRBV25-1	TRBJ1-1	.	CASSEGGMNTEAFF	TGTGCCAGCAGTGAAGGGGGAATGAACACTGAAGCTTTCTTT
.	15	TRBV6-1	TRBJ2-3	many	CASSGQRASTDTQYF	TGTGCCAGCAGTGGTCAGAGGGCTAGCACAGATACGCAGTATTTT
.	14	TRBV7-6	TRBJ2-7	many	CASSLVAGSAEQYF	TGTGCCAGCAGCTTAGTGGCCGGGTCCGCCGAGCAGTACTTC
.	15	TRBV6-5	TRBJ2-2	few	CASSYQGPGTGELFF	TGTGCCAGCAGTTACCAAGGACCTGGCACCGGGGAGCTGTTTTTT
TRBD2	15	TRBV12-3/TRBV12-4	TRBJ2-3	many	CASSFGGGDTDTQYF	TGTGCCAGCAGTTTCGGCGGGGGGGACACAGATACGCAGTATTTT
.	12	TRBV19	TRBJ1-2	few	CASSVAGYGYTF	TGTGCCAGTAGCGTGGCTGGCTATGGCTACACCTTC
.	15	TRBV12-3/TRBV12-4	TRBJ1-2	many	CASIRGGRWNYGYTF	TGTGCCAGTATCCGAGGGGGACGGTGGAACTATGGCTACACCTTC
TRBD1	16	TRBV28	TRBJ2-1	many	CASSLWAGTGTNEQFF	TGTGCCAGCAGTTTATGGGCCGGGACAGGGACGAATGAGCAGTTCTTC
.	13	TRBV19	TRBJ2-5	.	CASAWRTEETQYF	TGTGCCAGTGCCTGGAGGACAGAAGAGACCCAGTACTTC
.	15	TRBV7-2	TRBJ2-3	many	CASSLAGGPTDTQYF	TGTGCCAGCAGCTTAGCGGGGGGGCCGACAGATACGCAGTATTTT
TRBD1	14	TRBV6-2/TRBV6-3	TRBJ1-5	many	CASSWTGGFQPQHF	TGTGCCAGCAGTTGGACAGGGGGCTTTCAGCCCCAGCATTTT
TRBD1	17	TRBV28	TRBJ2-1	many	CASSLFGGTGGYNEQFF	TGTGCCAGCAGTTTATTTGGGGGGACAGGGGGGTACAATGAGCAGTTCTTC
.	15	TRBV4-2	TRBJ1-4	many	CASSQDYVVDEKLFF	TGTGCCAGCAGCCAAGATTACGTTGTCGATGAAAAACTGTTTTTT
.	13	TRBV5-1	TRBJ1-1	many	CASSRDVNTEAFF	TGCGCCAGCAGCCGCGACGTAAACACTGAAGCTTTCTTT
.	13	TRBV6-6	TRBJ1-1	many	CASSYSTWGGAFF	TGTGCCAGCAGTTACTCGACATGGGGCGGAGCTTTCTTT
.	15	TRBV12-3/TRBV12-4	TRBJ1-3	.	CASSTQGTSGNTIYF	TGTGCCAGCAGCACCCAGGGCACCTCTGGAAACACCATATATTTT
TRBD2	16	TRBV28	TRBJ2-1	many	CASRGSGSLSYNEQFF	TGTGCCAGCAGGGGGAGCGGGAGCCTCTCCTACAATGAGCAGTTCTTC
TRBD2	14	TRBV20-1	TRBJ2-7	few	CSARGLAGSSEQYF	TGCAGTGCTAGGGGACTAGCGGGGAGCTCGGAGCAGTACTTC
TRBD1	15	TRBV6-1	TRBJ2-2	many	CASSEGTGNTGELFF	TGTGCCAGCAGTGAAGGGACAGGGAACACCGGGGAGCTGTTTTTT
.	16	TRBV24-1	TRBJ2-1	few	CATSDKGQSSYNEQFF	TGTGCCACCAGTGATAAAGGACAGTCCTCCTACAATGAGCAGTTCTTC
.	13	TRBV28	TRBJ2-5	many	CASGLTGIETQYF	TGTGCCAGCGGATTAACAGGGATAGAGACCCAGTACTTC
.	14	TRBV7-2	TRBJ2-3	many	CASSARRTTDTQYF	TGTGCCAGCAGTGCTAGACGGACCACAGATACGCAGTATTTT
TRBD1	13	TRBV20-1	TRBJ1-5	many	CSASQGQAPTQHF	TGCAGTGCTAGCCAGGGACAGGCCCCGACCCAGCATTTT
TRBD1	15	TRBV24-1	TRBJ2-2	few	CATSDSGQGIGELFF	TGTGCCACCAGTGACTCGGGACAGGGGATCGGGGAGCTGTTTTTT
.	12	TRBV20-1	TRBJ2-5	many	CSAKQGQETQYF	TGCAGTGCAAAACAGGGTCAGGAGACCCAGTACTTC
TRBD2	14	TRBV24-1	TRBJ2-7	many	CATSDFRGGKEQYF	TGTGCCACCAGTGATTTCCGGGGGGGGAAGGAGCAGTACTTC
TRBD1	15	TRBV29-1	TRBJ2-7	many	CSVIDTDRGLDEQYF	TGCAGCGTTATAGATACGGACAGGGGGCTCGACGAGCAGTACTTC
.	15	TRBV4-3	TRBJ1-5	many	CASSQDRGFNQPQHF	TGCGCCAGCAGCCAAGATCGCGGCTTCAATCAGCCCCAGCATTTT
TRBD1	15	TRBV6-6	TRBJ1-2	.	CASSYITGGAGGYTF	TGTGCCAGCAGTTACATAACAGGGGGCGCGGGGGGCTACACCTTC
.	17	TRBV7-6	TRBJ2-1	many	CASSLFPLGWTRNEQFF	TGTGCCAGCAGCTTATTCCCTCTCGGATGGACGAGGAATGAGCAGTTCTTC
.	13	TRBV19	TRBJ1-1	.	CASSRSTVTEAFF	TGTGCCAGTAGTCGATCTACCGTCACTGAAGCTTTCTTT
.	14	TRBV6-6	TRBJ1-2	many	CASSYPGRGYGYTF	TGTGCCAGCAGTTACCCCGGCCGGGGCTATGGCTACACCTTC
TRBD1	15	TRBV4-2	TRBJ2-3	many	CASSLGQESTDTQYF	TGTGCCAGCAGCCTAGGACAGGAGAGCACAGATACGCAGTATTTT
.	12	TRBV28	TRBJ1-1	many	CASSTEGPEAFF	TGTGCCAGCAGCACTGAGGGTCCTGAAGCTTTCTTT
TRBD2	14	TRBV6-1	TRBJ2-1	medium-sized	CASSPGIGTKEQFF	TGTGCCAGCAGCCCTGGGATCGGGACTAAGGAGCAGTTCTTC